The rows below give T cell receptor beta chains drawn from one sample of a study of human CD8 memory T cell subsets. Reanalyzing the 5' RACE reads, TCRdb keeps one entry per CDR3 protein, without DNA. The sample holds 7,500 to 9,500 distinct CDR3 sequences. The sequencing input was CD8+ T cells from PBMCs. These receptors all stem from a human donor in good health. The CDR3 runs from the conserved cysteine through the conserved F or W. Fields, in order: clone size, J gene, V gene, CDR3 protein. Some rows mark clone size as missing; the rest say once, few, many or name a class of expanded clone.

size: .; J: TRBJ1-1; V: TRBV7-8; CDR3: CASSLGTVEAFF
size: .; J: TRBJ2-3; V: TRBV4-1; CDR3: CASTVGTALLYTQYF
size: .; J: TRBJ2-5; V: TRBV12-3/TRBV12-4; CDR3: CASSSSGTYQETQYF
size: .; J: TRBJ2-7; V: TRBV28; CDR3: CASSASRDSSYEQYF
size: medium-sized; J: TRBJ1-2; V: TRBV28; CDR3: CASSLFSRGQGVGYTF
size: .; J: TRBJ2-7; V: TRBV7-9; CDR3: CASSFVTDSYEQYF
size: .; J: TRBJ1-3; V: TRBV7-9; CDR3: CASSPARGAFDGNTIYF
size: medium-sized; J: TRBJ2-1; V: TRBV5-1; CDR3: CASSPTAGFNEQFF
size: .; J: TRBJ2-1; V: TRBV7-9; CDR3: CASSLGSSGRNNEQFF
size: medium-sized; J: TRBJ2-3; V: TRBV20-1; CDR3: CSAPTQGGGLRTDTQYF
size: .; J: TRBJ1-1; V: TRBV10-3; CDR3: CAISGSGQKAFF
size: .; J: TRBJ2-1; V: TRBV6-1; CDR3: CASSETRDRFNEQFF
size: .; J: TRBJ2-1; V: TRBV6-1; CDR3: CASSEELAGAGEQFF
size: .; J: TRBJ1-6; V: TRBV20-1; CDR3: CSARGRTEFNSPLHF
size: .; J: TRBJ2-7; V: TRBV15; CDR3: CATSRTGKPEQYF
size: .; J: TRBJ1-5; V: TRBV28; CDR3: CASSDSNQPQHF
size: medium-sized; J: TRBJ1-1; V: TRBV15; CDR3: CATSRGSAYNTEAFF
size: .; J: TRBJ2-7; V: TRBV5-1; CDR3: CASSLLPGASDEQYF
size: .; J: TRBJ2-2; V: TRBV30; CDR3: CAWTGTGDAGELFF
size: .; J: TRBJ2-2; V: TRBV14; CDR3: CASSQKGTWTGELFF
size: .; J: TRBJ2-1; V: TRBV27; CDR3: CASSLDSSYNEQFF
size: .; J: TRBJ2-5; V: TRBV5-4; CDR3: CASSLGDLQETQYF
size: .; J: TRBJ2-1; V: TRBV15; CDR3: CATSRDRPVSTNNEQFF
size: .; J: TRBJ1-1; V: TRBV10-2; CDR3: CASSERDRGVNTEAFF
size: .; J: TRBJ2-7; V: TRBV27; CDR3: CASRTQGWNEQYF
size: .; J: TRBJ2-5; V: TRBV27; CDR3: CASRNTGQYQETQYF
size: .; J: TRBJ2-2; V: TRBV12-3/TRBV12-4; CDR3: CASSRGSGELFF
size: medium-sized; J: TRBJ2-7; V: TRBV28; CDR3: CASSLPKRSDSNNYEQYF
size: .; J: TRBJ2-7; V: TRBV12-3/TRBV12-4; CDR3: CASSLDRAHEQYF
size: .; J: TRBJ1-6; V: TRBV7-9; CDR3: CASANRGSPLHF
size: .; J: TRBJ1-1; V: TRBV2; CDR3: CASSDRPRLAFF
size: .; J: TRBJ1-5; V: TRBV6-6; CDR3: CASTYSRSEPQHF
size: .; J: TRBJ2-2; V: TRBV15; CDR3: CATSRVPGTGELFF
size: medium-sized; J: TRBJ2-1; V: TRBV7-3; CDR3: CASNAGGPYNEQFF
size: medium-sized; J: TRBJ2-1; V: TRBV7-2; CDR3: CASSLVSGTLDNEQFF
size: .; J: TRBJ2-7; V: TRBV19; CDR3: CASSPYGREPYEQYF
size: medium-sized; J: TRBJ2-1; V: TRBV7-8; CDR3: CASSLVPESSYNEQFF
size: .; J: TRBJ2-1; V: TRBV28; CDR3: CASRRSGLAPSYNEQFF
size: .; J: TRBJ2-2; V: TRBV2; CDR3: CASRTTGLGTGELFF
size: medium-sized; J: TRBJ1-1; V: TRBV5-5; CDR3: CASSWGAMNTEAFF
size: medium-sized; J: TRBJ1-2; V: TRBV20-1; CDR3: CSASDNQGVYGYTF
size: .; J: TRBJ2-3; V: TRBV27; CDR3: CASSLMASTDTQYF
size: .; J: TRBJ2-1; V: TRBV12-3/TRBV12-4; CDR3: CATPMRQSSNEQFF
size: .; J: TRBJ2-7; V: TRBV28; CDR3: CASRRTGTGLIYEQYF
size: .; J: TRBJ2-7; V: TRBV3-1; CDR3: CASSQDLTGAYEQYF
size: .; J: TRBJ2-1; V: TRBV5-1; CDR3: CASSPEGYNEQFF
size: medium-sized; J: TRBJ2-2; V: TRBV7-3; CDR3: CASSLGAYGTGELFF
size: .; J: TRBJ1-1; V: TRBV20-1; CDR3: CSATRGRAGEAFF
size: .; J: TRBJ2-7; V: TRBV7-8; CDR3: CASSFLTGSYEQYF
size: .; J: TRBJ2-6; V: TRBV18; CDR3: CASSPDSLAPGANVLTF
size: .; J: TRBJ2-7; V: TRBV25-1; CDR3: CASAPIGLGNEQYF
size: medium-sized; J: TRBJ2-5; V: TRBV29-1; CDR3: CSVPAAATQYF
size: .; J: TRBJ2-3; V: TRBV29-1; CDR3: CSVEGTSGSTDTQYF
size: .; J: TRBJ1-2; V: TRBV4-1; CDR3: CASSTQHGQQGYTF
size: .; J: TRBJ2-2; V: TRBV6-5; CDR3: CASTVGTGELFF
size: .; J: TRBJ2-1; V: TRBV19; CDR3: CASENSYNEQFF
size: .; J: TRBJ2-3; V: TRBV15; CDR3: CATSGGGTDTQYF
size: .; J: TRBJ2-1; V: TRBV28; CDR3: CASSGLESYNEQFF